The 5 T cell receptor beta chains listed next were all sequenced from one sample in a study of blood T cells in healthy people across ages. A J-beta primer mix and a sample-barcoded 5' primer were used in a second PCR of about 7 to 12 cycles. One entry per CDR3 protein, called by TCRdb with MiXCR from the 5' RACE reads. The sample yields 850,000 or so distinct CDR3 sequences, roughly 26% seen once. The material sequenced was blood. All receptors derive from a woman of 80 years or more in good health.

This clonotype has just a few counts. This sequence joins TRBV28 and TRBJ1-2; no clear D. This CDR3 has 11 residues. Germline CDR1 and CDR2: MDHEN and SYDVKM. Between the trimmed V and J ends, which lost 8 bases and 6 bases, there was a span of 10 bases. The CDR3 loop is CASSGMDGYTF. The CDR3 nucleotides are TGTGCCAGCTCCGGGATGGATGGCTACACCTTC.

A remark on this clonotype: This sequence may be a read error, since a much larger clone differs from it by one base. The rearrangement uses TRBV6-5 and TRBJ2-4; D not resolved. TRBJ2-5 matches the DNA end more closely, so the J call is doubtful. This CDR3 spans 14 amino acids. Germline V gene lookup returns CDR1 MNHEY and CDR2 SVGAGI. In DNA, the CDR3 is TGTGCCAGCAGTTCGCGGTTCCGCCAAGGGACCCAGTACTTC. Encoded protein: CASSSRFRQGTQYF.

This rearrangement joins TRBV4-1 to TRBJ2-1; 8 bases are shared with TRBD1. Germline V lookup: CDR1 MGHRA, CDR2 YSYEKL. Trimming cost V 1 base and J 12 bases; bases outside gene matches: 2. The CDR3 has 12 amino acids. This chain's CDR3 is CASSQVGTGQFF. For the CDR3, the DNA is TGCGCCAGCAGCCAAGTCGGGACAGGGCAGTTCTTC.

Many counts were recorded for this clonotype. V usage is TRBV18 and J usage is TRBJ2-7; D unresolved. Germline V gives CDR1 KGHSH, CDR2 LQKENI. V was trimmed by 4 bases and J by 3 bases, leaving 13 bases between them. The CDR3 has 14 amino acids. The DNA of the CDR3 is TGTGCCAGCTCACTTTCGCGGCTGATCTACGAGCAGTACTTC. Residues: CASSLSRLIYEQYF.

The sample holds many counts of this clonotype. This chain joins TRBV21-1 and TRBJ2-3; TRBD1, as called in the table, went unchecked against the DNA. TRBV21-1 is a recognized pseudogene. The CDR3 length is 15 residues. CDR3 sequence reads: CASSYDRANTDTQYF. CDR3 coding DNA: TGTGCCAGCAGCTACGACAGGGCCAACACAGATACGCAGTATTTT.